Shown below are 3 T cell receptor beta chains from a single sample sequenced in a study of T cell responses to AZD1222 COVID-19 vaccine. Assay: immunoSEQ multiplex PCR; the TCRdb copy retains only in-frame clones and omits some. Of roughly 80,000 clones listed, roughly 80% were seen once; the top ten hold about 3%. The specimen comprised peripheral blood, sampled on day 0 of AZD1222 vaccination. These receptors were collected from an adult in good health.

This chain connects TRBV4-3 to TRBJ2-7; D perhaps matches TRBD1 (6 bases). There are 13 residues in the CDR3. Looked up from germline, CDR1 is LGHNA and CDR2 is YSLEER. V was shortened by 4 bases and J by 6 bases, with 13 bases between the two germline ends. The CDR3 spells CASSPSPDSEQYF. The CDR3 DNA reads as TGCGCCAGCAGCCCTTCCCCGGACAGCGAGCAGTACTTC.

DNA for the CDR3: TGTGCCAGCAGCCACGGGGGACTTGGGGGCGGCCCTAGTGGCTACACCTTC. As protein: CASSHGGLGGGPSGYTF. V is TRBV7-2 and J is TRBJ1-2; a possible D gene is TRBD1 (6 bases). CDR3 length equals 17 residues. V lost 5 bases to trimming and J lost 7 bases, with 26 bases between them. CDR1 and CDR2 (germline): SGHTA, FQGNSA.

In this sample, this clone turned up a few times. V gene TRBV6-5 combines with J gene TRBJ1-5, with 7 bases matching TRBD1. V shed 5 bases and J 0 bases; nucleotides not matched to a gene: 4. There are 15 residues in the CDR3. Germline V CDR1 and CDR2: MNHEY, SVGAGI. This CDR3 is CASSQGENSNQPQHF. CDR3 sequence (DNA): TGTGCCAGCAGTCAGGGGGAGAATAGCAATCAGCCCCAGCATTTT.